This T cell receptor beta chain comes out of a study of T cell repertoires in cytomegalovirus infection (dated by TCRdb to the late 2010s). Concerning the study at large: Alongside well-studied HLA-B-restricted epitopes, the peptide stimulations were aimed at recently identified HLA-C-restricted CMV epitopes, whose presentation resists viral immunomodulation. Donor HLA type was relevant to the analysis, because carriage of CMV infection together with the matching HLA type was indicated by public TCR beta signatures. What the authors observed across the whole study: The ex vivo response was dominated by HLA-C-restricted CMV-specific TCR beta clonotypes, and the single most frequent clonotype in two of eight donors was supplied by these HLA-C-restricted clonotypes. Carriers of CMV infection plus the relevant HLA type were discriminated by the cumulative frequency of public TCR beta family members in the study cohort and in an independent roughly 340-donor cohort.

For this chain, trimming is 5 bases at the V end and 8 bases at the J end, and the number of junction bases without a gene match is 8. The CDR1 and CDR2 encoded by the germline V gene are SGHNT and YENEEA. Including the terminal cysteine and phenylalanine, the CDR3 comprises 14 residues. Solely the CDR3 DNA is kept, with 42 bases framed from the first base. The sample's treatment or condition, from its label and the paper: in vitro stimulation with specific CMV peptide epitopes to enrich CMV-specific T cells. There are a few counts of this clonotype. Its antigen has not been determined. Base-call qualities are not available, and no considerably larger clone is one nucleotide away. The listed sequencing device is Illumina HiSeq 1500. The raw public reads went through TCRdb reprocessing: fastp at Q25, MiXCR clone calling, in-frame beta chains kept. Rows merge per CDR3 protein into single entries with the most common DNA and genes. The sample has some 940,000 distinct CDR3 sequences on record, roughly 30% of them singletons. The ten largest clonotypes hold around an eighth of the sample.

The chain is assembled from TRBV11-3 and TRBJ2-1; 8 bases in between match TRBD2. The sequencing here drew on cultured CD8+ T cells from PBMCs, taken from culture after CMV antigen stimulation. The clonotype comes from a human donor in good health (CMV status not recorded). Some clones in this sample may be carry-over from other donors' samples. The CDR3 region has the sequence CASSQAGLVDEQFF. The base sequence is TGTGCCAGCAGCCAGGCGGGACTAGTCGATGAGCAGTTCTTC.